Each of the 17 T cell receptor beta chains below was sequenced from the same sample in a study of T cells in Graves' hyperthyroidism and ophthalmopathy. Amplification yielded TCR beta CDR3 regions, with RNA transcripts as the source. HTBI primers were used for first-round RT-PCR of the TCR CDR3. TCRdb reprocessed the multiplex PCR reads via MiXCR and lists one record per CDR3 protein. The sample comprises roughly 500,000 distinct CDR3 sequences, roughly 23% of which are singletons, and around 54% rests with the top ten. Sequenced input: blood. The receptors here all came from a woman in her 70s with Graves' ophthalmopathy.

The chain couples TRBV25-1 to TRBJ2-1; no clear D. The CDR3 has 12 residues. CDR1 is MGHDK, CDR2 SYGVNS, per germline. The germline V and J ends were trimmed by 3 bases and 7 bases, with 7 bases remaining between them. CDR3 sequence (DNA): TGTGCCAGCAGTGACCCCGCGAATGAGCAGTTCTTC. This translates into CASSDPANEQFF.

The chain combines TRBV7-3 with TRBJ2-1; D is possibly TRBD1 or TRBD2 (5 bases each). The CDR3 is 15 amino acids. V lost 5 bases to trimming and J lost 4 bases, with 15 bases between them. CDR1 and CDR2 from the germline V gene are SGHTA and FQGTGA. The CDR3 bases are TGTGCCAGCAGCAATGGGGACCGTAATTACAATGAGCAGTTCTTC. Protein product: CASSNGDRNYNEQFF.

CDR3: CASELNTGELFF. CDR3 in DNA: TGTGCTAGTGAGTTGAACACCGGGGAGCTGTTTTTT. The chain uses TRBV12-5 and TRBJ2-2; D not resolved. The CDR3 consists of 12 residues. In germline, CDR1 is LGHNT, CDR2 FRNRAP. V lost 7 bases, J lost 1 base, and 4 bases lay in between. The full variable domain, with the rest looked up from reference TRBV12-5 and TRBJ2-2, is DARVTQTPRHKVTEMGQEVTMRCQPILGHNTVFWYRQTMMQGLELLAYFRNRAPLDDSGMPKDRFSAEMPDATLATLKIQPSEPRDSAVYFCASELNTGELFFGEGSRLTVL.

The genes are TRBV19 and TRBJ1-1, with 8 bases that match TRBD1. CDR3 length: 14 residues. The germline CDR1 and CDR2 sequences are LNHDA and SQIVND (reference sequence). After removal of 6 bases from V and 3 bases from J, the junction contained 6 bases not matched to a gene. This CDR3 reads CASSIRGLDTEAFF. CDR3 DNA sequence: TGTGCCAGTAGCATCAGGGGGCTAGACACTGAAGCTTTCTTT.

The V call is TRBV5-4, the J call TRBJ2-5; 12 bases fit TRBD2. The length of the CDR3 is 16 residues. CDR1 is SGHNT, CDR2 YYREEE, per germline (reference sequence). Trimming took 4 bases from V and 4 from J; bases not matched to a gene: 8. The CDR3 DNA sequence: TGTGCCAGCAGCCTACGACTAGCGGGAGACTCAGAGACCCAGTACTTC. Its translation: CASSLRLAGDSETQYF. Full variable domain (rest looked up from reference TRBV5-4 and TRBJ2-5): ETGVTQSPTHLIKTRGQQVTLRCSSQSGHNTVSWYQQALGQGPQFIFQYYREEENGRGNFPPRFSGLQFPNYSSELNVNALELDDSALYLCASSLRLAGDSETQYFGPGTRLLVL.

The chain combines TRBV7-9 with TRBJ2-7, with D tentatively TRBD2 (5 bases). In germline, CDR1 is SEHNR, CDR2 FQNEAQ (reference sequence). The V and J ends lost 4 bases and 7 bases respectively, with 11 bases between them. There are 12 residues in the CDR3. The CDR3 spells CASSSEGGEQYF. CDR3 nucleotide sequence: TGTGCCAGCAGCTCCGAGGGTGGTGAGCAGTACTTC. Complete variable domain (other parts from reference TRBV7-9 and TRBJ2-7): DTGVSQNPRHKITKRGQNVTFRCDPISEHNRLYWYRQTLGQGPEFLTYFQNEAQLEKSRLLSDRFSAERPKGSFSTLEIQRTEQGDSAMYLCASSSEGGEQYFGPGTRLTVT.

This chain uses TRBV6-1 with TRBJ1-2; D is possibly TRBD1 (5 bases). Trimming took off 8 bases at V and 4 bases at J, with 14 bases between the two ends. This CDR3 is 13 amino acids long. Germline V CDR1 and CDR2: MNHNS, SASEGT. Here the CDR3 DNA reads TGTGCCAGCGCGGGGGGGGGATCCTATGGCTACACCTTC. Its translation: CASAGGGSYGYTF.

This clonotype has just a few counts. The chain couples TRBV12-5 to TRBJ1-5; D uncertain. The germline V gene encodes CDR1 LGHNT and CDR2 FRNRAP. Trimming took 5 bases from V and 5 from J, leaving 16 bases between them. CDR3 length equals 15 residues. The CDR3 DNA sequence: TGTGCTAGTGGTCCACCCGGGATCCCCCATCAGCCCCAGCATTTT. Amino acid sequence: CASGPPGIPHQPQHF.

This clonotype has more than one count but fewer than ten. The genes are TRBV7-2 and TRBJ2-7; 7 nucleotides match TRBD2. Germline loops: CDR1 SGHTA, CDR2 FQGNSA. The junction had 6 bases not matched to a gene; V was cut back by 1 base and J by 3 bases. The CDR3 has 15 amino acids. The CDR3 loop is CASSLGRLAFYEQYF. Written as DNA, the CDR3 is TGTGCCAGCAGCTTAGGGAGACTAGCATTCTACGAGCAGTACTTC.

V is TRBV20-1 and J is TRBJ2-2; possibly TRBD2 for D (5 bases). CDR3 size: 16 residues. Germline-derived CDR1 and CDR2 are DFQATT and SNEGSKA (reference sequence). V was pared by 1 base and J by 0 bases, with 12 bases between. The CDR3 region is CSARGRRAANTGELFF. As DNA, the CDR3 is TGCAGTGCTAGAGGCCGGCGAGCGGCGAACACCGGGGAGCTGTTTTTT.

The CDR3 spells CASRDGPYEQYF. CDR3 DNA: TGTGCCAGTAGGGACGGACCCTACGAGCAGTACTTC. The rearrangement joins TRBV6-1 to TRBJ2-7; D tentatively reads TRBD1 or TRBD2 (5 bases each). From germline, CDR1 is MNHNS and CDR2 SASEGT. This CDR3 region has 12 residues. V shed 9 bases and J shed 2 bases, with 11 bases lying between them.

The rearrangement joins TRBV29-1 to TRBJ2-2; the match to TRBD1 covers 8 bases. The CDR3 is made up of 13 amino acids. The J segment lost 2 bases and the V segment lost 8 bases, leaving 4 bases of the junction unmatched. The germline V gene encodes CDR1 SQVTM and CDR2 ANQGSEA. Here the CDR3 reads CSTGQGNTGELFF. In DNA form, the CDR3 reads TGCAGCACTGGACAGGGCAACACCGGGGAGCTGTTTTTT.

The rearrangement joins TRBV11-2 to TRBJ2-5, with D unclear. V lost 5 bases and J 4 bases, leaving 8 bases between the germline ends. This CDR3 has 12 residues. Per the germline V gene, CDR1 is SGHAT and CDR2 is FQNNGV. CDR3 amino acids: CASSKLSETQYF. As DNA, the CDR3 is TGTGCCAGCAGCAAGTTATCAGAGACCCAGTACTTC.

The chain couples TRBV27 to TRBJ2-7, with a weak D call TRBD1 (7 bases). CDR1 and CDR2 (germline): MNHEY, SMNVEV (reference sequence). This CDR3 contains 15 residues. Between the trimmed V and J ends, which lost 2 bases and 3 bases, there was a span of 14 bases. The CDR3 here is CASSLIGQGGYEQYF. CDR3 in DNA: TGTGCCAGCAGTTTAATAGGCCAGGGGGGCTACGAGCAGTACTTC.

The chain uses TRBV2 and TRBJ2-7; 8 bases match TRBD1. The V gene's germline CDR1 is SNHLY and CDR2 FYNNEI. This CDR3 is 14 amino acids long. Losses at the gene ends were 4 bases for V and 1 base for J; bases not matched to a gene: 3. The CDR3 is CASSGTGISYEQYF. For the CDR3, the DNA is TGTGCCAGCAGTGGGACAGGGATATCCTACGAGCAGTACTTC. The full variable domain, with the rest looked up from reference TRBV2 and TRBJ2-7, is EPEVTQTPSHQVTQMGQEVILRCVPISNHLYFYWYRQILGQKVEFLVSFYNNEISEKSEIFDDQFSVERPDGSNFTLKIRSTKLEDSAMYFCASSGTGISYEQYFGPGTRLTVT.

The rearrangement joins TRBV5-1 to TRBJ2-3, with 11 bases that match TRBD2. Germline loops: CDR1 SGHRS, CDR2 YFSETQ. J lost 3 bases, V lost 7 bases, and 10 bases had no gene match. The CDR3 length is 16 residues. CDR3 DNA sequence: TGCGCCAGCGGCCATTTAGCGGGAGGGCCGACAGATACGCAGTATTTT. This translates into CASGHLAGGPTDTQYF. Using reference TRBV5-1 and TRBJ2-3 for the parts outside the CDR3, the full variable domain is KAGVTQTPRYLIKTRGQQVTLSCSPISGHRSVSWYQQTPGQGLQFLFEYFSETQRNKGNFPGRFSGRQFSNSRSEMNVSTLELGDSALYLCASGHLAGGPTDTQYFGPGTRLTVL.

The CDR3 is CASSYGGGGRGDTQYF. CDR3 sequence (DNA): TGTGCCAGCAGTTACGGAGGAGGCGGGAGGGGAGATACGCAGTATTTT. This rearrangement joins TRBV6-5 to TRBJ2-3; the match to TRBD2 covers 9 bases. V shed 2 bases and J 5 bases; nucleotides not matched to a gene: 8. The CDR3 sequence is 16 residues long. Germline V gene data show CDR1 as MNHEY and CDR2 as SVGAGI.